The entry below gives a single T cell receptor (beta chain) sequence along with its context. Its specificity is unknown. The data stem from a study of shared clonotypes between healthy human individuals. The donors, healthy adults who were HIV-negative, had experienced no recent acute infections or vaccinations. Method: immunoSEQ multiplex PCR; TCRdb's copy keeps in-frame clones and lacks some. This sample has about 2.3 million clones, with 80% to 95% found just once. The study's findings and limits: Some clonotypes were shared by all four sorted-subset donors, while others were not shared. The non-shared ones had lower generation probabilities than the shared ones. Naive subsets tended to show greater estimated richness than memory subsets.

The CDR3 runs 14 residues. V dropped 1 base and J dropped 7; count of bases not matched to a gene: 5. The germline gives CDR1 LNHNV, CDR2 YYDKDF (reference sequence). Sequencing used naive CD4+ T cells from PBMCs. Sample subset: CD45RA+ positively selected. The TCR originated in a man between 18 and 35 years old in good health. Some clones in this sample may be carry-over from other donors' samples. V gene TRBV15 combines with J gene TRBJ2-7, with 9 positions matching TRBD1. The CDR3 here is CATSRGGQGGEQYF. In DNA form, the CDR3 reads TGTGCCACCAGCAGAGGGGGACAGGGTGGGGAGCAGTACTTC.